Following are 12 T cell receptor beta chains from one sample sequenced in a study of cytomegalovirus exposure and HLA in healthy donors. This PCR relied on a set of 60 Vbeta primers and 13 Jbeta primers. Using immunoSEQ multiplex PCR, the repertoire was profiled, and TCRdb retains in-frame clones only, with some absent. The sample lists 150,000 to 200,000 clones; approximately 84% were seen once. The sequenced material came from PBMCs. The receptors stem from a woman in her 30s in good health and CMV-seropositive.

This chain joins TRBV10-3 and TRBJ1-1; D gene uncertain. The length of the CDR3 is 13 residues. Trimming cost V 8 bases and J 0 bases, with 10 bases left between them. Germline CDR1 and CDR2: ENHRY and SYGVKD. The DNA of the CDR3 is TGTGCCATCTTCAACAGAGTGAACACTGAAGCTTTCTTT. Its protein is CAIFNRVNTEAFF.

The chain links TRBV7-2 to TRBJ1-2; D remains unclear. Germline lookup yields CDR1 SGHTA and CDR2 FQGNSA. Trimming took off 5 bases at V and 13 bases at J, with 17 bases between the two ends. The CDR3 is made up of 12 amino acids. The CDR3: CASSPRREGFTF. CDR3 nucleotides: TGTGCCAGCAGCCCCAGGCGGGAGGGATTCACCTTC.

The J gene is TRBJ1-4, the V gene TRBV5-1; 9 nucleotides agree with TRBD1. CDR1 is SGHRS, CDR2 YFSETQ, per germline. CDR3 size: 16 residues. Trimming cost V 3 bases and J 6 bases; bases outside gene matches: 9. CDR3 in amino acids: CASSSRDRDGDEKLFF. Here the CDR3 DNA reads TGCGCCAGCAGCTCCCGGGACAGGGATGGCGATGAAAAACTGTTTTTT.

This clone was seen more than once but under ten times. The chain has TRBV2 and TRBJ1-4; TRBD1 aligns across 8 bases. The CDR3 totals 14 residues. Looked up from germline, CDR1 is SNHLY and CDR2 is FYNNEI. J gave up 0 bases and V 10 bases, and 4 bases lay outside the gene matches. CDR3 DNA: TGTGCCACCAGGACAGGGCCAACTAATGAAAAACTGTTTTTT. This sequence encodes CATRTGPTNEKLFF.

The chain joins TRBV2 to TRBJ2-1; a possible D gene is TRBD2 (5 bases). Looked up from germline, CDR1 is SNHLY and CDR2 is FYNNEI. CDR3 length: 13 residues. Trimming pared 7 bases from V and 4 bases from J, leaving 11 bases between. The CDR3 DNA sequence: TGTGCCAGCATGCGGCGAGGGTACAATGAGCAGTTCTTC. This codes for CASMRRGYNEQFF.

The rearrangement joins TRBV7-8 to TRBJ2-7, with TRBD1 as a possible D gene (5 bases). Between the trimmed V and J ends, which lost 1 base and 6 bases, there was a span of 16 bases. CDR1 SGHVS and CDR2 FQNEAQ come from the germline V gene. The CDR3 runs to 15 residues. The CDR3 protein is CASSLGGFAEGEQYF. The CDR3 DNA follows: TGTGCCAGCAGCTTAGGGGGCTTCGCAGAAGGCGAGCAGTACTTC. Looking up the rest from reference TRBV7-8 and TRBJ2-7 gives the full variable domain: GAGVSQSPRYKVAKRGQDVALRCDPISGHVSLFWYQQALGQGPEFLTYFQNEAQLDKSGLPSDRFFAERPEGSVSTLKIQRTQQEDSAVYLCASSLGGFAEGEQYFGPGTRLTVT.

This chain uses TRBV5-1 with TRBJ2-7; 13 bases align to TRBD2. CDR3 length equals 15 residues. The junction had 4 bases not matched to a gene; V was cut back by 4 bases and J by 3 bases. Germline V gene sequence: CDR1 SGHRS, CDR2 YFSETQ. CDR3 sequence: CASSPGLAGYYEQYF. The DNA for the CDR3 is TGCGCCAGCAGCCCGGGACTAGCGGGGTACTACGAGCAGTACTTC.

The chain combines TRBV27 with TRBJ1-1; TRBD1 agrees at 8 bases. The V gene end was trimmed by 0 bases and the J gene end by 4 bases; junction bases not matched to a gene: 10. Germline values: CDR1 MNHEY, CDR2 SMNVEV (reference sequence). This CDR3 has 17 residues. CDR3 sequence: CASSLSSGQGRGTEAFF. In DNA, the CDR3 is TGTGCCAGCAGTTTATCTTCCGGACAGGGTAGGGGCACTGAAGCTTTCTTT.

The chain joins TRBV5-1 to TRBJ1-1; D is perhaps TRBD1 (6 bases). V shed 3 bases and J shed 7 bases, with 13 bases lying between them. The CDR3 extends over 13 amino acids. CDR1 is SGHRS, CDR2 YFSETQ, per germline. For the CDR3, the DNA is TGCGCCAGCAGCTCCGCCACAGGGAATGAAGCTTTCTTT. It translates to CASSSATGNEAFF.

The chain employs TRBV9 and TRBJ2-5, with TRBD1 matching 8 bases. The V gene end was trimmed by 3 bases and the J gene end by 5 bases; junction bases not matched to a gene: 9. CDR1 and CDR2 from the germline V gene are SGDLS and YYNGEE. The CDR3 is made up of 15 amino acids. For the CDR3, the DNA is TGTGCCAGCAGCGCATCGACAGGGGTATGGGAGACCCAGTACTTC. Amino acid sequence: CASSASTGVWETQYF.

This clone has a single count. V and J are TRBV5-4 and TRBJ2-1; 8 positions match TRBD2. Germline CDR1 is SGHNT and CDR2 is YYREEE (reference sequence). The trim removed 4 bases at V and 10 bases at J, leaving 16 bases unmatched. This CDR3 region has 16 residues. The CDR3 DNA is TGTGCCAGCAGCCCGGATATCTGGGTTTCGGGAGGGGAGCAGTTCTTC. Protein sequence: CASSPDIWVSGGEQFF.

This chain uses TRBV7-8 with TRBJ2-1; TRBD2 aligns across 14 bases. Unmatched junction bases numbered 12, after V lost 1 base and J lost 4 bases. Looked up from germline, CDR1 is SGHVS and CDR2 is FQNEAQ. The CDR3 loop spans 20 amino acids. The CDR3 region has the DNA TGTGCCAGCAGCTTAGGGAGTTGGGTGACTAGCGGGAGGGGGTACAATGAGCAGTTCTTC. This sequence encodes CASSLGSWVTSGRGYNEQFF.